One and the same sample provided the 10 T cell receptor beta chains below, sequenced in a study of long-term antiretroviral therapy in people with HIV. The immunoSEQ assay was v3.0, run at survey level. Assay: immunoSEQ multiplex PCR; the TCRdb copy retains only in-frame clones and omits some. The profile shows about 42,000 clones, roughly 86% of them singletons. The sample here was unsorted PBMCs, taken 0.1 years before starting antiretroviral therapy. These receptors were obtained from a woman aged 45-65 years with HIV.

The CDR3 sequence: CASLAGGAYNEQFF. The DNA of the CDR3 is TGTGCCAGTCTAGCGGGGGGGGCCTACAATGAGCAGTTCTTC. The chain links TRBV2 to TRBJ2-1; 12 positions match TRBD2. The V segment lost 9 bases and the J segment 2 bases; nucleotides outside the gene matches: 2. The CDR3 length is 14 residues. Germline values: CDR1 SNHLY, CDR2 FYNNEI.

The chain joins TRBV18 to TRBJ2-7; D is unclear. Trimming shortened V by 4 bases and J by 3 bases, and 13 bases separated the two germline ends. Germline CDR1 reads KGHSH; CDR2 reads LQKENI. CDR3 length equals 14 residues. The CDR3 protein is CASSQGNVYYEQYF. CDR3 DNA: TGTGCCAGCTCACAGGGCAATGTGTACTACGAGCAGTACTTC.

This chain joins TRBV30 and TRBJ1-2, with a weak D call TRBD1 (6 bases). V shed 3 bases and J shed 4 bases, with 21 bases lying between them. Germline loops: CDR1 GTSNPN, CDR2 SVGIG (reference sequence). CDR3 size: 16 residues. The CDR3 sequence is CAWSSATTTGFYGYTF. CDR3 in DNA: TGTGCCTGGAGCTCAGCCACCACAACAGGGTTCTATGGCTACACCTTC.

The rearrangement uses TRBV9 and TRBJ2-1; D assignment may be TRBD1 or TRBD2 (6 bases each). The CDR3 consists of 15 residues. V gave up 0 bases and J gave up 0 bases, with 7 bases separating them. Germline assignment: CDR1 SGDLS and CDR2 YYNGEE. CDR3 protein: CASSVEGGSYNEQFF. CDR3 coding DNA: TGTGCCAGCAGCGTAGAGGGGGGCTCCTACAATGAGCAGTTCTTC.

This chain joins TRBV2 and TRBJ2-3; 9 bases align to TRBD1. CDR1 SNHLY and CDR2 FYNNEI come from the germline V gene. J lost 0 bases, V lost 6 bases, and 4 bases had no gene match. This CDR3 is 15 amino acids long. The CDR3, as DNA: TGTGCCAGCAGCGCCGGGACAGGGAGCACAGATACGCAGTATTTT. Translated, it gives CASSAGTGSTDTQYF.

The rearrangement joins TRBV11-3 to TRBJ2-1; 7 nucleotides match TRBD2. In germline, CDR1 is SGHNT, CDR2 YENEEA. The CDR3 totals 14 residues. With 5 bases clipped from V and 7 bases from J, the junction kept 8 bases outside the gene matches. The CDR3 region has the DNA TGTGCCAGCAGCCCCACCTTCGGGGGGAATGAGCAGTTCTTC. It encodes CASSPTFGGNEQFF.

The CDR3 protein is CASSIGTSTEAFF. In DNA, the CDR3 is TGTGCCAGCAGTATCGGGACAAGCACTGAAGCTTTCTTT. This sequence joins TRBV27 and TRBJ1-1, with a tentative D call TRBD1 (6 bases). V was shortened by 5 bases and J by 4 bases, with 11 bases between the two germline ends. Germline CDR1 reads MNHEY; CDR2 reads SMNVEV (reference sequence). This CDR3 contains 13 residues.

The chain is built from TRBV5-1 and TRBJ2-7, with TRBD1 as a possible D gene (6 bases). Germline lookup yields CDR1 SGHRS and CDR2 YFSETQ. This CDR3 region has 14 residues. The germline V and J ends were trimmed by 2 bases and 0 bases, with 9 bases remaining between them. For the CDR3, the DNA is TGCGCCAGCAGCTTCCAGGGGAGCTCCTACGAGCAGTACTTC. Amino acid sequence: CASSFQGSSYEQYF.

The rearrangement uses TRBV18 and TRBJ2-1; TRBD2 agrees at 13 bases. The CDR3 sequence is 15 residues long. V lost 5 bases, J lost 7 bases, and 5 bases stayed unmatched. The germline CDR1 and CDR2 sequences are KGHSH and LQKENI. The CDR3: CASSSGLAGLNEQFF. The CDR3 DNA reads TGTGCCAGCTCATCGGGACTAGCGGGGCTTAATGAGCAGTTCTTC.

V is TRBV7-2 and J is TRBJ1-6; D is possibly TRBD1 (5 bases). Germline assignment: CDR1 SGHTA and CDR2 FQGNSA. Trimming stripped 0 bases from V and 5 bases from J, with 5 bases between. The CDR3 extends over 14 amino acids. CDR3 in DNA: TGTGCCAGCAGCTTAGCAGGGGATAATTCACCCCTCCACTTT. Encoded protein: CASSLAGDNSPLHF.